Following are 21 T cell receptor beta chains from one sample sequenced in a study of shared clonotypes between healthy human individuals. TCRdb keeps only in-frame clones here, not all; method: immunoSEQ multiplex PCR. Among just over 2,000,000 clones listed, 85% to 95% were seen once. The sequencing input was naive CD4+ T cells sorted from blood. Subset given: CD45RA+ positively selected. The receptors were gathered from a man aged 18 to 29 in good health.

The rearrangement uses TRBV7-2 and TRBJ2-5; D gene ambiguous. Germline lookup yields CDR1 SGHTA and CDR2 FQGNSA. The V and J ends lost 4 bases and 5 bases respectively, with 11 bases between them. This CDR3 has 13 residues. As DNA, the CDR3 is TGTGCCAGCAGCTCACGACGTGGGGAGACCCAGTACTTC. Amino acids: CASSSRRGETQYF.

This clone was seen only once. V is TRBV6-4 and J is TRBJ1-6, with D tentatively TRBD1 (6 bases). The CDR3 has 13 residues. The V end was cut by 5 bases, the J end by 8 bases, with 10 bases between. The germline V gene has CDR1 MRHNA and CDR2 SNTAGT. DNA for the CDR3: TGTGCCAGCAGTCTCGCAGGGGATTCACCCCTCCACTTT. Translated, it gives CASSLAGDSPLHF.

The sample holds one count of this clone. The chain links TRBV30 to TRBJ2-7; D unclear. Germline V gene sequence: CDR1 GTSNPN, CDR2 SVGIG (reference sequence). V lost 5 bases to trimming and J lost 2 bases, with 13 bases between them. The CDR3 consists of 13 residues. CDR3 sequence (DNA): TGTGCCTGGGGACGGCAGCAAGCCTACGAGCAGTACTTC. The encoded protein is CAWGRQQAYEQYF.

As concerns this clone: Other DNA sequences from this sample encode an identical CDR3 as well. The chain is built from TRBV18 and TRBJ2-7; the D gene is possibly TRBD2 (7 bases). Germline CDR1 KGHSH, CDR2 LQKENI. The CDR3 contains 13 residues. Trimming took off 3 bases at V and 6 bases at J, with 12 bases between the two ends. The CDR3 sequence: CASSPQGRGEQYF. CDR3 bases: TGTGCCAGCTCACCGCAGGGGAGGGGCGAGCAGTACTTC. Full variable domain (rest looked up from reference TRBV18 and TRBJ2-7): NAGVMQNPRHLVRRRGQEARLRCSPMKGHSHVYWYRQLPEEGLKFMVYLQKENIIDESGMPKERFSAEFPKEGPSILRIQQVVRGDSAAYFCASSPQGRGEQYFGPGTRLTVT.

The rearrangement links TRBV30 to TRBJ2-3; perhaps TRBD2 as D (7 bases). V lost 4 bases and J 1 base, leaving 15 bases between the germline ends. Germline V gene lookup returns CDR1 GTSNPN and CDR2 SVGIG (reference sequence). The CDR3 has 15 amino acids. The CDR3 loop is CAWTPRGGGTDTQYF. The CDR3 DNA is TGTGCCTGGACTCCAAGGGGGGGAGGCACAGATACGCAGTATTTT.

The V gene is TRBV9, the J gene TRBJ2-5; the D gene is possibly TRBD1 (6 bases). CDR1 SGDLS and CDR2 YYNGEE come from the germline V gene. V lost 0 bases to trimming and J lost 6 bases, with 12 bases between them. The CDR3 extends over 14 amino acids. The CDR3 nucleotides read TGTGCCAGCAGCGTAGAAGGGGGAGAGCAGACCCAGTACTTC. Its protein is CASSVEGGEQTQYF.

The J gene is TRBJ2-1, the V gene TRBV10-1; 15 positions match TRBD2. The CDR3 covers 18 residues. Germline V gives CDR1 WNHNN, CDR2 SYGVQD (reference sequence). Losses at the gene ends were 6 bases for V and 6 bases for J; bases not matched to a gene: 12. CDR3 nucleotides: TGCGCCAGCAGCGCGGGACTAGCGGGGGGCTTACCCCCCAATGAGCAGTTCTTC. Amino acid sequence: CASSAGLAGGLPPNEQFF.

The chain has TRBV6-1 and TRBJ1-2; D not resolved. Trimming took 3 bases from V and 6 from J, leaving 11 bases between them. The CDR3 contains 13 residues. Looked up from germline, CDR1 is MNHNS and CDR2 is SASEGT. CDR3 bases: TGTGCCAGCAGTGAGGGTATACACAATGGCTACACCTTC. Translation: CASSEGIHNGYTF.

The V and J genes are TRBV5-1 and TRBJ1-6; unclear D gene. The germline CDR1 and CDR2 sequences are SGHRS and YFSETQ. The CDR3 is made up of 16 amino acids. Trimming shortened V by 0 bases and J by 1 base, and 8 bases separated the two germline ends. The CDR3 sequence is CASSLGGNSYNSPLHF. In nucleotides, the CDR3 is TGCGCCAGCAGCTTGGGAGGGAATTCCTATAATTCACCCCTCCACTTT. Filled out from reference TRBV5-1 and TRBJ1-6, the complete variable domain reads KAGVTQTPRYLIKTRGQQVTLSCSPISGHRSVSWYQQTPGQGLQFLFEYFSETQRNKGNFPGRFSGRQFSNSRSEMNVSTLELGDSALYLCASSLGGNSYNSPLHFGNGTRLTVT.

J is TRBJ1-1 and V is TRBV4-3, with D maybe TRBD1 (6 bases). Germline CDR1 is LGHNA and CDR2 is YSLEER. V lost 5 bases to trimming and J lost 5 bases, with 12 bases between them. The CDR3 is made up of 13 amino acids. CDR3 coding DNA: TGCGCCAGCAGCAGGGGACAAGATACTGAAGCTTTCTTT. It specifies CASSRGQDTEAFF.

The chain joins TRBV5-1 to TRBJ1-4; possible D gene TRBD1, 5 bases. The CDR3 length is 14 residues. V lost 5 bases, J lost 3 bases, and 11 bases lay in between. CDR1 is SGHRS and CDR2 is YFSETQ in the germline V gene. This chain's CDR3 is CASRGGEANEKLFF. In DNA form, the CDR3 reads TGCGCCAGCAGGGGGGGAGAAGCTAATGAAAAACTGTTTTTT.

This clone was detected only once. CDR3 coding DNA: TGTGCCAGCTCATCCGGGACTAGCTCGGGGCAGTATTTT. Residues: CASSSGTSSGQYF. The chain carries TRBV18 and TRBJ2-3, with 9 bases fitting TRBD2. Germline trimming cut 5 bases from V and 11 bases from J; bases unmatched to any gene: 8. Germline-derived CDR1 and CDR2 are KGHSH and LQKENI. The CDR3 has 13 residues.

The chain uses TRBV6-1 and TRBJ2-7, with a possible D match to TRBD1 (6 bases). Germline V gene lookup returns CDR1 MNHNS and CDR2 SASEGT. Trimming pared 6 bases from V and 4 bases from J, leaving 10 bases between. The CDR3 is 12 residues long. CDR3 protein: CASRGDTYEQYF. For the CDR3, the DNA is TGTGCCAGCAGGGGGGACACGTACGAGCAGTACTTC.

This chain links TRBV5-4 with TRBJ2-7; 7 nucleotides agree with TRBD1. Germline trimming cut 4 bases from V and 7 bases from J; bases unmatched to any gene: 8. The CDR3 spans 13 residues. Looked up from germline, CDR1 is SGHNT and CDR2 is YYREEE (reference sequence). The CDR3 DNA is TGTGCCAGCAGCCGGGACAGCCAACTTGAGCAGTACTTC. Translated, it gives CASSRDSQLEQYF.

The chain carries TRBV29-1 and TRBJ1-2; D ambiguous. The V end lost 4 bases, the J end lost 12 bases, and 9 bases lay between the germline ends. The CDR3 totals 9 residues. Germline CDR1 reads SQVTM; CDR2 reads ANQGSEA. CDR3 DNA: TGCAGCGTTGGTGGGGAACACACCTTC. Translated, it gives CSVGGEHTF.

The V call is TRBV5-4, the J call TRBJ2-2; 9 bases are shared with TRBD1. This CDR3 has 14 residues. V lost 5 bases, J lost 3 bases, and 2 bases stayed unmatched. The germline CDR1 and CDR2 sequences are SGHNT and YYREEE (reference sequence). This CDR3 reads CASRGQGDTGELFF. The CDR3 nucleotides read TGTGCCAGCAGGGGACAGGGAGACACCGGGGAGCTGTTTTTT.

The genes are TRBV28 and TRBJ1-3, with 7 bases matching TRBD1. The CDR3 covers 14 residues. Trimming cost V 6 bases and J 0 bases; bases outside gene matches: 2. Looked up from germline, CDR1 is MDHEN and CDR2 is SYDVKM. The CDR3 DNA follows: TGTGCCAGCAGATCAGGGGGCTCTGGAAACACCATATATTTT. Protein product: CASRSGGSGNTIYF.

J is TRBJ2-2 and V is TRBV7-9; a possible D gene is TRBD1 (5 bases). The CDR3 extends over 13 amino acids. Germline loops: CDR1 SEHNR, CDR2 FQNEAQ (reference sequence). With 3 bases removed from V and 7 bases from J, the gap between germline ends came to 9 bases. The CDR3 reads CASSFDSSGELFF. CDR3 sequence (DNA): TGTGCCAGCAGCTTCGACAGCAGCGGGGAGCTGTTTTTT. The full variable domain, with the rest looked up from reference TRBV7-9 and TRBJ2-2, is DTGVSQNPRHKITKRGQNVTFRCDPISEHNRLYWYRQTLGQGPEFLTYFQNEAQLEKSRLLSDRFSAERPKGSFSTLEIQRTEQGDSAMYLCASSFDSSGELFFGEGSRLTVL.

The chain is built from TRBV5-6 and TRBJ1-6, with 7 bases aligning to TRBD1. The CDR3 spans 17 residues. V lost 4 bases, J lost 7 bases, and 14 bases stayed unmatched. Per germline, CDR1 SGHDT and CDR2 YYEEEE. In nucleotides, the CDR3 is TGTGCCAGCAGCGCGATAGACGACAGGGCAAGAAATTCACCCCTCCACTTT. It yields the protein CASSAIDDRARNSPLHF.

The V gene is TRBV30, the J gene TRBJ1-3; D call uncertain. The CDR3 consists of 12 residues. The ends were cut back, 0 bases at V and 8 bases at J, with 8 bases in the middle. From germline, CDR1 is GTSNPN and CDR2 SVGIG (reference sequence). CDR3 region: CAWSVRVYTIYF. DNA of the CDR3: TGTGCCTGGAGTGTGAGGGTATACACCATATATTTT.

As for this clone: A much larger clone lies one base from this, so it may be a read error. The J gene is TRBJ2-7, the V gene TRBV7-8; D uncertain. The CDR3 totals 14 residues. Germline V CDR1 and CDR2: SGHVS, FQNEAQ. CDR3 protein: CASSQGVRDYEQYF. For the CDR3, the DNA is TGCGCCAGCAGTCAAGGCGTGAGAGACTACGAGCAGTACTTC.